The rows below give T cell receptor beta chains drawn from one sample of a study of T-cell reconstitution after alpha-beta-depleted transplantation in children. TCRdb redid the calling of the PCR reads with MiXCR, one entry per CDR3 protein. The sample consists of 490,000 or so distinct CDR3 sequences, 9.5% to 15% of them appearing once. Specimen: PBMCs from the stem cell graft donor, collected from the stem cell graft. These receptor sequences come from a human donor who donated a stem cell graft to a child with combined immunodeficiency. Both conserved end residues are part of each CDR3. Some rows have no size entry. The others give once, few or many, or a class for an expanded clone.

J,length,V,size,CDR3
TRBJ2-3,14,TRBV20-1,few,CSARDLLGTDTQYF
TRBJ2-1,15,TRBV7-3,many,CASSSRTGGSDEQFF
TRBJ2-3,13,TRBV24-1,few,CATKGPVTDTQYF
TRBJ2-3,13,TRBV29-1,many,CSVGTTQTDTQYF
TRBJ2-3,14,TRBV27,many,CASSLVQGADTQYF
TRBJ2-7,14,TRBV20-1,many,CSARAYRGDYEQYF
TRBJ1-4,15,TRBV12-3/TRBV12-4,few,CASSVGQGVSEKLFF
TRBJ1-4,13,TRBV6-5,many,CASSPSLNEKLFF
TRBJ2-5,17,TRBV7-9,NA,CASSLGVVRGRGETQYF
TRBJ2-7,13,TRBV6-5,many,CASSYRGSYEQYF
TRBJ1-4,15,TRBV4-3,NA,CASSQGQTANEKLFF
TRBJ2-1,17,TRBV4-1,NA,CASSHRTGTEFYNEQFF
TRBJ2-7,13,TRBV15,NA,CATSRELSGEQYF
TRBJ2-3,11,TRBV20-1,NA,CSAGGWDTQYF
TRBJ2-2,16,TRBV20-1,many,CSATTSAVSLPGELFF
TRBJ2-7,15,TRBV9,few,CASSTDRDPIYEQYF
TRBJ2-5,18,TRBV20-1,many,CSARLWGWADSYQETQYF
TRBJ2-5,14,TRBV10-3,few,CAISEQGGQETQYF
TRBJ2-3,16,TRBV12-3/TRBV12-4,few,CASSVHRGQNTDTQYF
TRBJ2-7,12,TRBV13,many,CASQMGSDEQYF
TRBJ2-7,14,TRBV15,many,CATSRDREAYEQYF
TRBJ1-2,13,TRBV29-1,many,CSVITGTDYGYTF
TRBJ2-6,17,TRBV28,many,CASSLKVFGAGANVLTF
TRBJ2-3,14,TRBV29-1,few,CSVVDRGSTDTQYF
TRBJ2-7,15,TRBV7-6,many,CASSLGGLSSYEQYF
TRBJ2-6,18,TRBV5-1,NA,CASSFGTGRLSGANVLTF
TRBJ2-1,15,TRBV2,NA,CASSEEREAYNEQFF
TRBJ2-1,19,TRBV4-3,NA,CASSQGALGLAGSWDEQFF
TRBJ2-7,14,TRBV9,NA,CASSGTSDLYEQYF
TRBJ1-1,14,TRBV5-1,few,CASSATQGIHEAFF
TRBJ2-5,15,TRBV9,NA,CASSTGQGGAETQYF
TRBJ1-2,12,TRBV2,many,CASSDRAYGYTF
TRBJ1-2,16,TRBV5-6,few,CASSFPRTGFSYGYTF
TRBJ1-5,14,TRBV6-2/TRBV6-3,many,CASSYSQHDQPQHF
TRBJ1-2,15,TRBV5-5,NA,CASSFGTHRLGGYTF
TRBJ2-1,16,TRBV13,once,CASSLVGGLRYNEQFF
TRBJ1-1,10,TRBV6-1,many,CASGAGRAFF
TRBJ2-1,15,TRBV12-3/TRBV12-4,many,CASSPTGGRRDEQFF
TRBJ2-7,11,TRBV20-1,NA,CSAPQAGEQYF
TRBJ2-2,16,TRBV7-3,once,CASSQGGSENTGELFF
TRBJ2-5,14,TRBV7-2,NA,CGSSWDSRRETQYF
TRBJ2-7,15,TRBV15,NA,CATAFGGTGTYEQYF
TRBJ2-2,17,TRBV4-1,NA,CASSQPRTGGRTGELFF